Listed below are T cell receptor beta chains from one sample, sequenced in a study of CD39 and CD103 CD8 tumor-infiltrating T cells. Produced via immunoSEQ multiplex PCR; TCRdb's table is partial and in-frame only. Counted here are 700 to 850 clones, roughly 55% occurring once; the ten biggest clones make up around three fifths. Material for sequencing was CD39+ CD103+ CD8+ T cells sorted from the tumor. The receptors shown here come from a human donor with head and neck squamous cell carcinoma. Each CDR3 is given with its conserved first and last residue. The D gene is left open where the match is weak. Expanded clones get a size class; other rows say once, few or many, or leave the size out.

abundance: -
d_gene: -
v_gene: TRBV6-6
j_gene: TRBJ2-7
CDR3aa: CASSFDSYEQYF
CDR3nt: TGTGCCAGCAGTTTCGACAGCTACGAGCAGTACTTC

abundance: medium-sized
d_gene: TRBD2
v_gene: TRBV7-6
j_gene: TRBJ2-3
CDR3aa: CASSLLELAGGITDTQYF
CDR3nt: TGTGCCAGCAGCTTACTAGAACTAGCGGGAGGGATCACAGATACGCAGTATTTT

abundance: medium-sized
d_gene: -
v_gene: TRBV5-1
j_gene: TRBJ1-1
CDR3aa: CASSLVDIKGAFF
CDR3nt: TGCGCCAGCAGCTTGGTGGATATAAAGGGAGCTTTCTTT

abundance: few
d_gene: TRBD1
v_gene: TRBV27
j_gene: TRBJ2-7
CDR3aa: CASSPGTGSLLVEQYF
CDR3nt: TGTGCCAGCAGTCCCGGGACAGGGAGTCTTCTTGTCGAGCAGTACTTC

abundance: -
d_gene: -
v_gene: TRBV6-5
j_gene: TRBJ1-1
CDR3aa: CASSYSRTEAFF
CDR3nt: TGTGCCAGCAGTTACTCGAGGACTGAAGCTTTCTTT

abundance: -
d_gene: -
v_gene: TRBV7-4
j_gene: TRBJ1-2
CDR3aa: CASSLAGTNYGYTF
CDR3nt: TGTGCCAGCAGCTTAGCCGGGACTAACTATGGCTACACCTTC

abundance: hyperexpanded
d_gene: TRBD1
v_gene: TRBV27
j_gene: TRBJ2-7
CDR3aa: CASSSGGALNEQYF
CDR3nt: TGTGCCAGCAGTTCAGGGGGCGCATTGAACGAGCAGTACTTC

abundance: -
d_gene: TRBD2
v_gene: TRBV7-2
j_gene: TRBJ2-7
CDR3aa: CASSYTGLADEQYF
CDR3nt: TGTGCCAGCAGCTACACGGGACTAGCGGACGAGCAGTACTTC

abundance: -
d_gene: -
v_gene: TRBV27
j_gene: TRBJ2-1
CDR3aa: CASSFFGVKSGTGYNEQFF
CDR3nt: TGTGCCAGCAGTTTCTTCGGAGTAAAGTCCGGGACTGGGTACAATGAGCAGTTCTTC

abundance: -
d_gene: TRBD1
v_gene: TRBV27
j_gene: TRBJ2-7
CDR3aa: CASSEPGQGYEQYF
CDR3nt: TGTGCCAGCAGCGAGCCGGGACAGGGTTACGAGCAGTACTTC

abundance: -
d_gene: -
v_gene: TRBV19
j_gene: TRBJ2-7
CDR3aa: CASSIGAGLYYEQYF
CDR3nt: TGTGCCAGTAGTATAGGAGCGGGCCTTTACTACGAGCAGTACTTC

abundance: -
d_gene: -
v_gene: TRBV5-3
j_gene: TRBJ1-1
CDR3aa: CASSLDGPKNTEAFF
CDR3nt: TGTGCCAGCAGCCTGGATGGACCGAAGAACACTGAAGCTTTCTTT

abundance: few
d_gene: -
v_gene: TRBV6-5
j_gene: TRBJ2-1
CDR3aa: CASGTAHEQFF
CDR3nt: TGTGCCAGCGGGACGGCCCATGAGCAGTTCTTC

abundance: -
d_gene: -
v_gene: TRBV27
j_gene: TRBJ1-5
CDR3aa: CASSRAGGNQPQHF
CDR3nt: TGTGCCAGCAGCCGAGCCGGGGGCAATCAGCCCCAGCATTTT

abundance: -
d_gene: TRBD2
v_gene: TRBV14
j_gene: TRBJ2-1
CDR3aa: CASSQDRTSGISYNEQFF
CDR3nt: TGTGCCAGCAGCCAAGATCGGACTAGCGGGATCTCCTACAATGAGCAGTTCTTC

abundance: once
d_gene: TRBD2
v_gene: TRBV30
j_gene: TRBJ2-3
CDR3aa: CAWSTSGTSGDTQYF
CDR3nt: TGTGCCTGGAGTACCTCCGGGACTAGCGGTGATACGCAGTATTTT

abundance: -
d_gene: -
v_gene: TRBV6-5
j_gene: TRBJ2-7
CDR3aa: CASSYSSEGLNEQYF
CDR3nt: TGTGCCAGCAGTTACTCGTCGGAGGGCTTAAACGAGCAGTACTTC

abundance: -
d_gene: -
v_gene: TRBV10-3
j_gene: TRBJ1-4
CDR3aa: CAISEREGTQNEKLFF
CDR3nt: TGTGCCATCAGTGAGAGGGAGGGCACGCAAAATGAAAAACTGTTTTTT

abundance: few
d_gene: -
v_gene: TRBV4-1
j_gene: TRBJ1-1
CDR3aa: CASSQEDSYTEAFF
CDR3nt: TGCGCCAGCAGCCAAGAAGACAGCTACACTGAAGCTTTCTTT

abundance: -
d_gene: -
v_gene: TRBV7-1
j_gene: TRBJ1-2
CDR3aa: CASSLAGTNYGYTF
CDR3nt: TGTGCCAGCAGCTTAGCCGGGACTAACTATGGCTACACCTTC

abundance: hyperexpanded
d_gene: -
v_gene: TRBV9
j_gene: TRBJ1-3
CDR3aa: CASSLGGGTNTIYF
CDR3nt: TGTGCCAGCAGTCTTGGTGGGGGGACCAACACCATATATTTT

abundance: medium-sized
d_gene: -
v_gene: TRBV5-1
j_gene: TRBJ2-3
CDR3aa: CASSPRPSGSTDTQYF
CDR3nt: TGCGCCAGCAGCCCCCGTCCCAGCGGCAGCACAGATACGCAGTATTTT

abundance: -
d_gene: TRBD1
v_gene: TRBV9
j_gene: TRBJ2-2
CDR3aa: CASSENRDRAANTGELFF
CDR3nt: TGTGCCAGCAGCGAAAACCGGGACAGGGCCGCGAACACCGGGGAGCTGTTTTTT

abundance: -
d_gene: -
v_gene: TRBV7-9
j_gene: TRBJ2-1
CDR3aa: CASELQETEQFF
CDR3nt: TGTGCCAGCGAGCTCCAGGAGACTGAGCAGTTCTTC

abundance: -
d_gene: TRBD2
v_gene: TRBV28
j_gene: TRBJ2-6
CDR3aa: CASSTKNWEGLAGANVLTF
CDR3nt: TGTGCCAGCAGTACTAAGAATTGGGAGGGTCTGGCTGGGGCCAACGTCCTGACTTTC

abundance: large
d_gene: -
v_gene: TRBV7-9
j_gene: TRBJ2-7
CDR3aa: CASSLGTIEQYF
CDR3nt: TGTGCCAGCAGCCTTGGGACAATCGAGCAGTACTTC

abundance: large
d_gene: TRBD2
v_gene: TRBV4-1
j_gene: TRBJ2-3
CDR3aa: CASSQVAGNTDTQYF
CDR3nt: TGCGCCAGCAGCCAAGTAGCGGGAAACACAGATACGCAGTATTTT

abundance: -
d_gene: -
v_gene: TRBV4-1
j_gene: TRBJ2-7
CDR3aa: CASSQRADRTLTYEQYF
CDR3nt: TGCGCCAGCAGCCAAAGGGCAGACAGGACCCTAACCTACGAGCAGTACTTC

abundance: -
d_gene: TRBD1
v_gene: TRBV11-2
j_gene: TRBJ1-1
CDR3aa: CASRTIRTGNTEAFF
CDR3nt: TGTGCCAGCAGAACGATTAGGACAGGGAACACTGAAGCTTTCTTT

abundance: -
d_gene: -
v_gene: TRBV6-6
j_gene: TRBJ2-1
CDR3aa: CASGTAHEQFF
CDR3nt: TGTGCCAGCGGGACGGCCCATGAGCAGTTCTTC

abundance: -
d_gene: TRBD1
v_gene: TRBV19
j_gene: TRBJ2-1
CDR3aa: CASSDGQGPYNEQFF
CDR3nt: TGTGCCAGTAGTGACGGACAGGGTCCCTACAATGAGCAGTTCTTC

abundance: -
d_gene: TRBD2
v_gene: TRBV9
j_gene: TRBJ2-2
CDR3aa: CASSVGLAGGTGELFF
CDR3nt: TGTGCCAGCAGCGTAGGACTAGCGGGAGGCACCGGGGAGCTGTTTTTT

abundance: few
d_gene: -
v_gene: TRBV7-6
j_gene: TRBJ1-6
CDR3aa: CASSLAGGSSYNSPLHF
CDR3nt: TGTGCCAGCAGCTTAGCCGGGGGGAGCTCCTATAATTCACCCCTCCACTTT

abundance: -
d_gene: -
v_gene: TRBV7-1
j_gene: TRBJ1-2
CDR3aa: CASSQGAAGYNYGYTF
CDR3nt: TGCGCCAGCAGCCAAGGAGCGGCAGGTTATAACTATGGCTACACCTTC

abundance: -
d_gene: -
v_gene: TRBV7-2
j_gene: TRBJ2-1
CDR3aa: CASSQLSEQFF
CDR3nt: TGTGCCAGCAGCCAATTGAGTGAGCAGTTCTTC

abundance: few
d_gene: -
v_gene: TRBV29-1
j_gene: TRBJ2-3
CDR3aa: CSVPAWTASTDTQYF
CDR3nt: TGCAGCGTCCCAGCCTGGACAGCTAGCACAGATACGCAGTATTTT

abundance: large
d_gene: TRBD1
v_gene: TRBV9
j_gene: TRBJ1-1
CDR3aa: CASSPQGASDTEAFF
CDR3nt: TGTGCCAGCAGCCCACAGGGGGCGTCGGACACTGAAGCTTTCTTT

abundance: -
d_gene: -
v_gene: TRBV4-1
j_gene: TRBJ1-4
CDR3aa: CASSQSTGSLDEKLFF
CDR3nt: TGCGCCAGCAGCCAATCCACCGGGTCCTTGGATGAAAAACTGTTTTTT

abundance: -
d_gene: TRBD2
v_gene: TRBV19
j_gene: TRBJ2-5
CDR3aa: CASSKTSIRVQYF
CDR3nt: TGTGCCAGTAGTAAGACTAGCATTAGGGTCCAGTACTTC

abundance: few
d_gene: -
v_gene: TRBV5-1
j_gene: TRBJ1-2
CDR3aa: CASSTNLRGYYGYTF
CDR3nt: TGCGCCAGCAGCACCAACCTCAGGGGTTACTATGGCTACACCTTC

abundance: -
d_gene: TRBD1
v_gene: TRBV2
j_gene: TRBJ2-7
CDR3aa: CASSDRDRGHYEQYF
CDR3nt: TGTGCCAGCAGTGACAGGGACAGGGGGCATTACGAGCAGTACTTC

abundance: -
d_gene: -
v_gene: TRBV30
j_gene: TRBJ1-4
CDR3aa: CAWSGATNEKLFF
CDR3nt: TGTGCCTGGAGTGGGGCAACTAATGAAAAACTGTTTTTT

abundance: -
d_gene: TRBD1
v_gene: TRBV5-1
j_gene: TRBJ1-4
CDR3aa: CASSLRQGFPEKLFF
CDR3nt: TGCGCCAGCAGCCTAAGACAGGGGTTTCCTGAAAAACTGTTTTTT

abundance: -
d_gene: TRBD2
v_gene: TRBV9
j_gene: TRBJ2-5
CDR3aa: CASSVAPGTSGSIEETQYF
CDR3nt: TGTGCCAGCAGCGTAGCCCCCGGGACTAGCGGGAGTATAGAAGAGACCCAGTACTTC

abundance: few
d_gene: -
v_gene: TRBV27
j_gene: TRBJ2-7
CDR3aa: CASRPSSKSSYEQYF
CDR3nt: TGTGCCAGCAGACCTTCTAGCAAAAGCTCCTACGAGCAGTACTTC

abundance: -
d_gene: -
v_gene: TRBV5-2
j_gene: TRBJ1-2
CDR3aa: CASSQGAAGYNYGYTF
CDR3nt: TGCGCCAGCAGCCAAGGAGCGGCAGGTTATAACTATGGCTACACCTTC

abundance: -
d_gene: -
v_gene: TRBV28
j_gene: TRBJ2-7
CDR3aa: CASSLLGSQGEQYF
CDR3nt: TGTGCCAGCAGTTTATTGGGCTCCCAAGGCGAGCAGTACTTC

abundance: -
d_gene: -
v_gene: TRBV10-2
j_gene: TRBJ2-1
CDR3aa: CASTGRRVGSSYNEQFF
CDR3nt: TGCGCCAGCACGGGACGTCGAGTGGGGAGCTCCTACAATGAGCAGTTCTTC

abundance: once
d_gene: -
v_gene: TRBV7-9
j_gene: TRBJ1-5
CDR3aa: CASSLGGVQPQHF
CDR3nt: TGTGCCAGCAGCTTGGGAGGTGTGCAGCCCCAGCATTTT

abundance: -
d_gene: TRBD1
v_gene: TRBV2
j_gene: TRBJ1-1
CDR3aa: CASSNGQGPTEAFF
CDR3nt: TGTGCCAGCAGCAACGGACAGGGTCCCACTGAAGCTTTCTTT

abundance: -
d_gene: -
v_gene: TRBV18
j_gene: TRBJ2-2
CDR3aa: CASSPYTRTGELFF
CDR3nt: TGTGCCAGCTCACCATACACCCGAACCGGGGAGCTGTTTTTT

abundance: large
d_gene: -
v_gene: TRBV28
j_gene: TRBJ1-4
CDR3aa: CASSFGQGLNEKLFF
CDR3nt: TGTGCCAGCAGTTTTGGGCAGGGGTTAAATGAAAAACTGTTTTTT

abundance: -
d_gene: -
v_gene: TRBV15
j_gene: TRBJ2-1
CDR3aa: CATRRAAGDFYNEQFF
CDR3nt: TGTGCCACCAGGAGGGCGGCAGGGGATTTCTACAATGAGCAGTTCTTC